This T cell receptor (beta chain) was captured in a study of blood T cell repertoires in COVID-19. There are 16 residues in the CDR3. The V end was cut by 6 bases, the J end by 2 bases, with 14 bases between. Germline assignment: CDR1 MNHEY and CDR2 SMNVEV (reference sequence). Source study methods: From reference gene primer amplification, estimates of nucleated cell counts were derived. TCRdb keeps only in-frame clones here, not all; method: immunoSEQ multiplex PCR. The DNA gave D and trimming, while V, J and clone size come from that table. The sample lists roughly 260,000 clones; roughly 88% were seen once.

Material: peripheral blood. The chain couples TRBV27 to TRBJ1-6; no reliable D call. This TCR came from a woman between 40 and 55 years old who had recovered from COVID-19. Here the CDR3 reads CASRGLENTYNSPLHF. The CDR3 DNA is TGTGCCAGCAGGGGCTTAGAGAACACCTATAATTCACCCCTCCACTTT.